The TCR beta chain described here comes from a study of identical twins. Of note for this clonotype: What it recognizes is unknown.

General study points: Twins' excess sharing was less marked for out-of-frame beta sequences.

Template switching supplied a universal primer site; unique molecular identifiers were carried on the cDNA. TCRdb reprocessed the 5' RACE reads with MiXCR, giving one entry per CDR3 protein. The data hold approximately 490,000 distinct CDR3 sequences, with 20% to 25% observed a single time. V lost 5 bases, J lost 7 bases, and 11 bases lay in between. This CDR3 spans 13 amino acids. Germline CDR1 is MNHEY and CDR2 is SVGEGT. This same sample was also taken into another study, of yellow fever vaccine responses in identical twins. This second report adds: The T cell response to vaccination in identical twins was reportedly partly convergent and partly personalized.

The source is a woman in her late teens or twenties in good health. The rearrangement joins TRBV6-2 or TRBV6-3 to TRBJ2-2, with TRBD1 as a possible D gene (5 bases). The specimen was CD4+ T cells sorted from blood. CDR3 amino acids: CASSQQVRGELFF. CDR3 nucleotide sequence: TGTGCCAGCAGTCAACAGGTTCGCGGGGAGCTGTTTTTT.